The rows below give T cell receptor beta chains drawn from one sample of a study of shared clonotypes between healthy human individuals. The assay was immunoSEQ multiplex PCR, and TCRdb's table has in-frame clones only and misses some. The sample shows 950,000 to 1,100,000 clones, around 78% of them seen only once. The sequencing input was memory CD4+ T cells from PBMCs. All receptors derive from a man aged 18 to 29 in good health. Some clones in this sample may be carry-over from other donors' samples. Both conserved end residues are part of each CDR3. Fields, in order: CDR3 DNA, CDR3 protein, V gene, CDR3 length, D gene, clone size, J gene. A D gene is named only where the DNA matches it firmly. The size of a clone is reported for some rows only, either as once, few or many, or as a class for expanded clones.

DNA: TGTGCCAGCAGTGCGGACAGGCTCGGTGAAAAACTGTTTTTT
CDR3: CASSADRLGEKLFF
V: TRBV28
length: 14
D: TRBD1
size: NA
J: TRBJ1-4

DNA: TGTGCCAGCAGCTGGAACAGGGGACAAGAGACCCAGTACTTC
CDR3: CASSWNRGQETQYF
V: TRBV11-2
length: 14
D: TRBD1
size: NA
J: TRBJ2-5

DNA: TGTGCCAGCAGCTTACCGAGACCTGACCCATATGGCTACACCTTC
CDR3: CASSLPRPDPYGYTF
V: TRBV7-9
length: 15
D: NA
size: NA
J: TRBJ1-2

DNA: TGTGCCAGCAGCTTAGGGGCGGATTACAATGAGCAGTTCTTC
CDR3: CASSLGADYNEQFF
V: TRBV7-9
length: 14
D: NA
size: NA
J: TRBJ2-1

DNA: TGTGCCAGCAGGGCTAACGACAGGGGGTTTCAGTACTTC
CDR3: CASRANDRGFQYF
V: TRBV28
length: 13
D: TRBD1
size: few
J: TRBJ2-7

DNA: TGTGCCAGTGACCGGACAGGAGAGTATGGCTACACCTTC
CDR3: CASDRTGEYGYTF
V: TRBV19
length: 13
D: TRBD1
size: NA
J: TRBJ1-2

DNA: TGTGCCTTAACCGGGACTAGCGGGAGGTTCTCCTACGAGCAGTACTTC
CDR3: CALTGTSGRFSYEQYF
V: TRBV30
length: 16
D: TRBD2
size: NA
J: TRBJ2-7

DNA: TGCGCCAGCAGCTCCCAGGGTAGCGGGAGGGCCGGCAATGAGCAGTTCTTC
CDR3: CASSSQGSGRAGNEQFF
V: TRBV5-1
length: 17
D: TRBD2
size: NA
J: TRBJ2-1

DNA: TGTGCCACTAGGGGGGATGGAAACACCATATATTTT
CDR3: CATRGDGNTIYF
V: TRBV6-5
length: 12
D: NA
size: few
J: TRBJ1-3

DNA: TGCGCCAGCAGCTTGGGGGGCAGAAGGGGTACTGAAGCTTTCTTT
CDR3: CASSLGGRRGTEAFF
V: TRBV5-1
length: 15
D: NA
size: NA
J: TRBJ1-1

DNA: TGTGCCAGCAAACAAGTGGGCTCCTACGAGCAGTACTTC
CDR3: CASKQVGSYEQYF
V: TRBV7-9
length: 13
D: NA
size: once
J: TRBJ2-7

DNA: TGTGCCAGCAGCTTGGTGGGGGGCGGCTACACCTTC
CDR3: CASSLVGGGYTF
V: TRBV5-8
length: 12
D: NA
size: NA
J: TRBJ1-2

DNA: TGCGCCAGCAGCTTGGGTCAGGCGGGAGTATCCGAGCAGTACTTC
CDR3: CASSLGQAGVSEQYF
V: TRBV5-1
length: 15
D: TRBD2
size: NA
J: TRBJ2-7

DNA: TGTGCCAGCAGTGAAATAATAGCGGGGTACGGCGAGCAGTTCTTC
CDR3: CASSEIIAGYGEQFF
V: TRBV25-1
length: 15
D: TRBD2
size: once
J: TRBJ2-1

DNA: TGTGCCAGCAGCCGAGATAACGGAAGGCCTGAAGCTTTCTTT
CDR3: CASSRDNGRPEAFF
V: TRBV2
length: 14
D: NA
size: NA
J: TRBJ1-1

DNA: TGCGCCAGCAGCTCATCGCCGGGACAGGGTAATCAGCCCCAGCATTTT
CDR3: CASSSSPGQGNQPQHF
V: TRBV23-1
length: 16
D: TRBD1
size: NA
J: TRBJ1-5

DNA: TGTGCCAGCAGCTTATTGACGGGAACAGATACGCAGTATTTT
CDR3: CASSLLTGTDTQYF
V: TRBV7-9
length: 14
D: NA
size: NA
J: TRBJ2-3

DNA: TGTGCCAGTAGTATTGTTGTTGCAACTAATGAAAAACTGTTTTTT
CDR3: CASSIVVATNEKLFF
V: TRBV19
length: 15
D: NA
size: NA
J: TRBJ1-4

DNA: TGCAGCGTTGTTCTTGGTAATGAAAAACTGTTTTTT
CDR3: CSVVLGNEKLFF
V: TRBV29-1
length: 12
D: NA
size: NA
J: TRBJ1-4

DNA: TGTGCCAGCAGTTACTCTCCGGATTACAATGAGCAGTTCTTC
CDR3: CASSYSPDYNEQFF
V: TRBV6-5
length: 14
D: NA
size: NA
J: TRBJ2-1

DNA: TGTGCCAGCAGCTTAGCTGGAGGGGGTGGCTATGGCTACACCTTC
CDR3: CASSLAGGGGYGYTF
V: TRBV7-9
length: 15
D: NA
size: NA
J: TRBJ1-2

DNA: TGTGCCTGGAGTATAGGTGCCGCTCGGGGTACGCAGTATTTT
CDR3: CAWSIGAARGTQYF
V: TRBV30
length: 14
D: NA
size: NA
J: TRBJ2-3

DNA: TGCGCCAGCAGTGAGATTCGCGGGGGGGTCTACGAGCAGTACTTC
CDR3: CASSEIRGGVYEQYF
V: TRBV10-1
length: 15
D: TRBD2
size: NA
J: TRBJ2-7

DNA: TGTGCCAGCAGCTTAGATTTCAGGGTTTCTGGGGCCAACGTCCTGACTTTC
CDR3: CASSLDFRVSGANVLTF
V: TRBV7-2
length: 17
D: NA
size: NA
J: TRBJ2-6

DNA: TGTGCCAGCAGTGAAGGCAGCCGGAATCAGCCCCAGCATTTT
CDR3: CASSEGSRNQPQHF
V: TRBV2
length: 14
D: NA
size: few
J: TRBJ1-5

DNA: TGCGCCAGCAGCTCGGGACAGGGGATAAATCAGCCCCAGCATTTT
CDR3: CASSSGQGINQPQHF
V: TRBV5-1
length: 15
D: TRBD1
size: NA
J: TRBJ1-5

DNA: TGTGCCAGCAGCCTAAGACAGCGAGGTAACTATGGCTACACCTTC
CDR3: CASSLRQRGNYGYTF
V: TRBV7-9
length: 15
D: NA
size: NA
J: TRBJ1-2

DNA: TGTGCCAGCAGCGGCGGACAGGGGTTCGGTGAGCAGTTCTTC
CDR3: CASSGGQGFGEQFF
V: TRBV7-2
length: 14
D: TRBD1
size: NA
J: TRBJ2-1

DNA: TGTGCCAGCAGTGAATCCGCAGTACAGGGATTCGAGACCCAGTACTTC
CDR3: CASSESAVQGFETQYF
V: TRBV6-1
length: 16
D: NA
size: NA
J: TRBJ2-5

DNA: TGTGCCAGCAGCTTTTTTTCTAGCGGGAGTGCCGCGGTCACCGGGGAGCTGTTTTTT
CDR3: CASSFFSSGSAAVTGELFF
V: TRBV11-2
length: 19
D: TRBD2
size: NA
J: TRBJ2-2

DNA: TGTGCCTGGAGAAGCAGGGGAGCCGGGAACTATGGCTACACCTTC
CDR3: CAWRSRGAGNYGYTF
V: TRBV30
length: 15
D: NA
size: NA
J: TRBJ1-2

DNA: TGTGCCAGCAGTTCAACGGGGGGCGTCCGGGGAAAACTGTTTTTT
CDR3: CASSSTGGVRGKLFF
V: TRBV28
length: 15
D: NA
size: NA
J: TRBJ1-4

DNA: TGCAGCGTTGAAACGTGGACAGGGGGCGAGCAGTACTTC
CDR3: CSVETWTGGEQYF
V: TRBV29-1
length: 13
D: TRBD1
size: NA
J: TRBJ2-7

DNA: TGCGCCAGCAGCTTCGCAGCGGGAGACTACAATGAGCAGTTCTTC
CDR3: CASSFAAGDYNEQFF
V: TRBV5-1
length: 15
D: TRBD2
size: NA
J: TRBJ2-1

DNA: TGTGCCATCAGTCTCGGACTAGCGGGAGATACGCAGTATTTT
CDR3: CAISLGLAGDTQYF
V: TRBV10-3
length: 14
D: TRBD2
size: NA
J: TRBJ2-3

DNA: TGTGCCAGCAACGGACAGGGGTACGAGCAGTACTTC
CDR3: CASNGQGYEQYF
V: TRBV28
length: 12
D: TRBD1
size: NA
J: TRBJ2-7

DNA: TGTGCCAGCTCAGCCTCGACGGGGGGACAGAGGTCCGGTGAGCAGTTCTTC
CDR3: CASSASTGGQRSGEQFF
V: TRBV18
length: 17
D: NA
size: NA
J: TRBJ2-1

DNA: TGTGCCAGCAGTGACACTCCAGGTTACTACAATGAGCAGTTCTTC
CDR3: CASSDTPGYYNEQFF
V: TRBV6-4
length: 15
D: NA
size: once
J: TRBJ2-1

DNA: TGTGCCAGCAGCAAAGTGGCTAGCGGGAGGACCTACAATGAGCAGTTCTTC
CDR3: CASSKVASGRTYNEQFF
V: TRBV21-1
length: 17
D: NA
size: NA
J: TRBJ2-1

DNA: TGTGCCAGCAGCTCAGGACTAGCGGAAACAGATACGCAGTATTTT
CDR3: CASSSGLAETDTQYF
V: TRBV11-3
length: 15
D: TRBD2
size: NA
J: TRBJ2-3

DNA: TGCAGTGCCGTGGCGTTAGGCTACACCTTC
CDR3: CSAVALGYTF
V: TRBV20-1
length: 10
D: NA
size: NA
J: TRBJ1-2

DNA: TGTGCCAGCAACCCGCGAGGGGGTCTCGAGCAGTACTTC
CDR3: CASNPRGGLEQYF
V: TRBV5-5
length: 13
D: NA
size: NA
J: TRBJ2-7

DNA: TGTGCCACCAGCAGAGGAAGGAGGCAGGGAGCCGACGAGCAGTACTTC
CDR3: CATSRGRRQGADEQYF
V: TRBV15
length: 16
D: NA
size: NA
J: TRBJ2-7

DNA: TGTGCCAGCAGTGGCGCTAGGAGTCTAATTCAGTACTTC
CDR3: CASSGARSLIQYF
V: TRBV6-1
length: 13
D: NA
size: NA
J: TRBJ2-4

DNA: TGTGCCAGCAGCGTAGGAAGACTAGCGGCAGATACGCAGTATTTT
CDR3: CASSVGRLAADTQYF
V: TRBV9
length: 15
D: TRBD2
size: NA
J: TRBJ2-3

DNA: TGTGCCAGCAGGTCGGGACACGTAAGCAATCAGCCCCAGCATTTT
CDR3: CASRSGHVSNQPQHF
V: TRBV27
length: 15
D: NA
size: NA
J: TRBJ1-5

DNA: TGTGCCAGTAGTATCGGGCAGCGCAATCAGCCCCAGCATTTT
CDR3: CASSIGQRNQPQHF
V: TRBV19
length: 14
D: NA
size: NA
J: TRBJ1-5

DNA: TGTGCCAGCAGCTTAGTAGCTAGCGGGATCTCAGATACGCAGTATTTT
CDR3: CASSLVASGISDTQYF
V: TRBV11-2
length: 16
D: TRBD2
size: NA
J: TRBJ2-3

DNA: TGTGCCTCCCAGGATGGGAGTCGGGCCGGGGAGCTGTTTTTT
CDR3: CASQDGSRAGELFF
V: TRBV2
length: 14
D: NA
size: NA
J: TRBJ2-2